These 9 T cell receptor beta chains were all obtained from the same sample, sequenced in a study of chemoradiotherapy in HPV16-positive cancers. Libraries were prepared by immunoSEQ multiplex PCR; TCRdb keeps only in-frame clonotypes and omits some of them. Among roughly 7,300 clones, approximately 91% were seen once, and the ten largest hold about 3.7%. Sampling was performed from a patient who underwent chemoradiotherapy. The receptors shown here come from a human donor with HPV-associated anogenital cancer.

The chain combines TRBV30 with TRBJ1-1; D not resolved. The CDR3 sequence is 13 residues long. The germline CDR1 and CDR2 sequences are GTSNPN and SVGIG (reference sequence). Trimming removed 1 base at V and 2 bases at J, with 8 bases between. The CDR3 DNA reads as TGTGCCTGGAGTGGGAGGCCTAACACTGAAGCTTTCTTT. This encodes CAWSGRPNTEAFF.

CDR3 loop: CASSENRGITGELFF. CDR3 DNA: TGTGCCAGCAGTGAGAACAGGGGTATCACCGGGGAGCTGTTTTTT. The rearrangement links TRBV6-1 to TRBJ2-2; 7 positions agree with TRBD1. Germline-derived CDR1 and CDR2 are MNHNS and SASEGT. CDR3 length: 15 residues. After removal of 3 bases from V and 4 bases from J, the junction contained 5 bases not matched to a gene.

The chain carries TRBV9 and TRBJ1-3; 10 bases match TRBD1. The ends lost 0 bases at V and 6 bases at J; junction bases unmatched: 3. The V gene's germline CDR1 is SGDLS and CDR2 YYNGEE. The CDR3 has 15 amino acids. CDR3 amino acids: CASSVGGTGVNTIYF. DNA for the CDR3: TGTGCCAGCAGCGTAGGGGGGACAGGGGTAAACACCATATATTTT.

The gene calls are TRBV7-9 and TRBJ2-2, with D unclear. The CDR3 extends over 11 amino acids. V was pared by 3 bases and J by 6 bases, with 2 bases between. CDR1 and CDR2 (germline): SEHNR, FQNEAQ (reference sequence). CDR3 loop: CASSLAGELFF. The CDR3 DNA follows: TGTGCCAGCAGCTTGGCCGGGGAGCTGTTTTTT. Supplemented by reference TRBV7-9 and TRBJ2-2, the full variable domain reads DTGVSQNPRHKITKRGQNVTFRCDPISEHNRLYWYRQTLGQGPEFLTYFQNEAQLEKSRLLSDRFSAERPKGSFSTLEIQRTEQGDSAMYLCASSLAGELFFGEGSRLTVL.

This chain joins TRBV30 and TRBJ1-5, with a weak D call TRBD1 (5 bases). Germline CDR1 GTSNPN, CDR2 SVGIG (reference sequence). The CDR3 has 16 residues. V lost 3 bases to trimming and J lost 2 bases, with 17 bases between them. CDR3 amino acids: CAWSREGRVRNQPQHF. CDR3 DNA sequence: TGTGCCTGGAGCAGGGAAGGTCGGGTTCGCAATCAGCCCCAGCATTTT.

The sample holds one count of this clone. V is TRBV11-2 and J is TRBJ2-7; TRBD1 agrees at 7 bases. The CDR3 is 13 amino acids. CDR1 and CDR2 from the germline V gene are SGHAT and FQNNGV. Unmatched junction bases numbered 2, after V lost 4 bases and J lost 2 bases. The CDR3 protein is CASSYTGAYEQYF. CDR3 in DNA: TGTGCCAGCAGCTACACAGGGGCCTACGAGCAGTACTTC.

The chain uses TRBV15 and TRBJ1-4, with D uncertain. V lost 4 bases and J lost 5, with 17 bases in between. The CDR3 loop spans 16 amino acids. CDR1 LNHNV and CDR2 YYDKDF come from the germline V gene (reference sequence). CDR3 in amino acids: CATSILDSARNEKLFF. The CDR3 bases are TGTGCCACCAGCATACTTGACTCCGCTAGAAATGAAAAACTGTTTTTT.

V gene TRBV6-6 combines with J gene TRBJ1-2, with 12 bases matching TRBD1. The CDR3 is 15 residues long. V lost 2 bases to trimming and J lost 4 bases; unmatched junction nucleotides: 2. CDR1 is MNHNY and CDR2 is SVGAGI in the germline V gene (reference sequence). CDR3 nucleotides: TGTGCCAGCAGTTACGGGACAGGGGGCAGCTATGGCTACACCTTC. Protein: CASSYGTGGSYGYTF.

The chain has TRBV25-1 and TRBJ1-3; no reliable D call. Germline V gene lookup returns CDR1 MGHDK and CDR2 SYGVNS. V shed 2 bases and J shed 0 bases, with 5 bases lying between them. This CDR3 contains 14 residues. CDR3 region: CASSEGGSGNTIYF. The CDR3 DNA sequence: TGTGCCAGCAGTGAAGGCGGCTCTGGAAACACCATATATTTT.